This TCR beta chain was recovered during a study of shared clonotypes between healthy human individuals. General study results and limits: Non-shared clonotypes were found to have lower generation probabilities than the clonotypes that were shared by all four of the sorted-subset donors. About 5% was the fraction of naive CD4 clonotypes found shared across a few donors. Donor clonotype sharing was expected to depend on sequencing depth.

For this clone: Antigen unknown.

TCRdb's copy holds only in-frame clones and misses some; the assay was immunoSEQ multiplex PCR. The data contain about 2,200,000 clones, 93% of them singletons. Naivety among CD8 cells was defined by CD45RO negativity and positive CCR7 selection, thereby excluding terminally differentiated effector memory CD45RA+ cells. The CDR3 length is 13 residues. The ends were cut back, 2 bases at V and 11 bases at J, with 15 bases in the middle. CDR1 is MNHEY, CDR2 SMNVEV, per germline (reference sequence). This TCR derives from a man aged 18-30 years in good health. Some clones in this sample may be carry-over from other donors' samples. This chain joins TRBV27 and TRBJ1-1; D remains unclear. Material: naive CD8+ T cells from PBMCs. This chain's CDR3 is CASSLAARARAFF. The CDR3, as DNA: TGTGCCAGCAGTTTAGCGGCGCGAGCCCGCGCTTTCTTT.